Each of the 2 T cell receptor beta chains below was sequenced from the same sample in a study of blood T cell repertoires in COVID-19. Clones were read by immunoSEQ multiplex PCR, and TCRdb kept only the in-frame ones, dropping some. Of about 220,000 clones listed, about 88% were seen once; the top ten hold 2.5% to 3%. Sequencing was done on a sample of PBMCs or T cells enriched from blood (not recorded which). The receptors shown here come from a woman aged 25 to 39 who had recovered from COVID-19.

V gene TRBV29-1 combines with J gene TRBJ1-2; maybe TRBD1 (5 bases). The CDR3 covers 13 residues. The V gene's germline CDR1 is SQVTM and CDR2 ANQGSEA. V lost 0 bases, J lost 3 bases, and 8 bases lay in between. Here the CDR3 reads CSVEEAGYYGYTF. The CDR3 region has the DNA TGCAGCGTTGAAGAGGCAGGGTACTATGGCTACACCTTC.

The chain has TRBV25-1 and TRBJ1-4; 7 bases are a match to TRBD1. The CDR3 is made up of 17 amino acids. Germline V gives CDR1 MGHDK, CDR2 SYGVNS. The J segment lost 6 bases and the V segment lost 4 bases, leaving 14 bases of the junction unmatched. DNA for the CDR3: TGTGCCAGCAGTGGCTTAAGACAGACAGGGTCCTATGAAAAACTGTTTTTT. Translation: CASSGLRQTGSYEKLFF. Full variable domain (rest looked up from reference TRBV25-1 and TRBJ1-4): EADIYQTPRYLVIGTGKKITLECSQTMGHDKMYWYQQDPGMELHLIHYSYGVNSTEKGDLSSESTVSRIRTEHFPLTLESARPSHTSQYLCASSGLRQTGSYEKLFFGSGTQLSVL.